This T cell receptor (beta chain) was retrieved from a study of cytomegalovirus exposure and HLA in healthy donors (dated 2017 in TCRdb). General notes on the study: An earlier analysis of approximately 640 of the donors reported 250 to 300 Gb of sequence data and more than 90 million unique TCR beta sequences from about 179 million T cells. Around 320 gigabases of sequencing data and tens of millions of unique TCR sequences were included in an early release covering about 620 HLA-typed donors. Among the roughly 410 genotyped donors, around 81% belonged to the genetic ancestry cluster associated with self-reported Caucasian donors. The aim of the study was to test whether cataloging public T cell receptors could identify signatures of past pathogen exposure. The study used immunosequencing to profile the T cell repertoires of hundreds of subjects and linked those repertoires to cytomegalovirus serostatus. In addition to the first cohort of roughly 700 subjects, a separate validation cohort of about 120 different subjects was used. The study combined high-throughput TCR immunosequencing, statistical association of individual TCRs with disease status, and machine learning to predict cytomegalovirus infection status. A later analysis re-analyzed previously published TCR beta repertoires from about 730 donors and added high-resolution HLA genotyping to study TCR occurrence patterns. The later analysis used no new phenotypic data to find candidate immune exposures, relying instead on TCR beta sequences and their occurrence across donors. In an earlier analysis of 587 of the donors, high-throughput TCR beta sequencing was used to judge whether each TCR beta V gene segment behaved as functional or pseudogenic. Donor age, sex, ethnicity and CMV serostatus were compiled alongside the repertoire data. In a later genetic analysis, genome-wide SNP genotypes for about three fifths of the roughly 670 donors were used, and that subset was treated as a discovery cohort. All discovery cohort repertoires had been generated on a single sequencing platform. Class I and class II HLA loci were covered by the typing at four-digit resolution. The number of donors typed differed by locus, with roughly 629-640 for A, B, C, DRB1 and DQB1, approximately 500 for DQA1, nearly 610 for DPA1, and around 430 for DPB1. Roughly 5 DR-DQ haplotypes were handled as single units for association and clustering, since linkage in the cohort was strong. Among 398 genotyped donors of the cohort, an average of approximately 240,000 unique TCR beta nucleotide sequences was sequenced per donor, of which about 19% were non-productive.

The cohort comprised some 700 healthy bone marrow donors. Cohort members were all nominally healthy when sampled, although unrecorded immune exposures were likely present. The donor tested CMV seropositive and was one of the 289 seropositive cohort members. Every donor gave a peripheral blood sample, and the peripheral blood mononuclear cells from that sample were used for TCR beta sequencing. Genomic DNA extraction from the blood cell samples was performed with the Qiagen DNeasy Blood Extraction Kit. V gives up 2 bases and J gives up 4 bases, and the segment between their germline ends measures 15 bases. The CDR3 holds 15 amino acids from the cysteine to the phenylalanine. Left in the record is the CDR3 DNA by itself, 45 bases read in frame from the first base. CDR1 is given as SGHTS and CDR2 as YDEGEE, both from the germline V gene. The library was obtained by the immunoSEQ multiplex PCR assay. The multiplex PCR relied on a mix of 60 forward primers for TCR Vbeta segments and 13 reverse primers for TCR Jbeta segments. A multiplex PCR assay on genomic DNA amplified the CDR3 region of rearranged TCR beta genes. On the Illumina HiSeq System, the amplified TCR beta libraries were sequenced as 87-base-pair reads. The original pipeline was this. A later analysis tallied approximately 87 million unique TCR beta chains across the 600 to 700 repertoires, and approximately 12 million of those chains were shared by two or more donors. Raw reads were error-corrected and collapsed into unique sequences by a nearest-neighbor algorithm in which closely related sequences were merged to remove PCR and sequencing errors. V, D and J gene segments were assigned by aligning CDR3 sequences to IMGT reference sequences. For a sequence to be retained, a match of at least six nucleotides was required to both a V gene segment and a J gene segment. A rearrangement counted as productive if the CDR3 had no stop codons and remained in frame with V and J, and every other rearrangement counted as non-productive. CDR3 was defined by IMGT convention, running from the second conserved V-encoded cysteine to the conserved J-encoded phenylalanine. In an earlier analysis of around 640 of the donors, sequences lacking an unambiguous match to a single V gene segment were excluded. An earlier analysis of fewer than 750 of the donors classified V segments as functional when productive rearrangements were above 56.7% and as segregating when the standard deviation between donors was above 5%. A statistical classification framework was built for diagnosing cytomegalovirus status from the catalog of TCR beta chain sequences. A later analysis assigned V and J genes by comparing TCR nucleotide sequences with IMGT/GENE-DB human TR gene sequences. Using the TCRdist pipeline, a later analysis assigned CDR3 sequences along with most-parsimonious VDJ recombination scenarios. In a later analysis, each TCR beta chain was defined by its CDR3 amino acid sequence together with its V-gene family, and reads lacking a unique V-gene family were excluded. In a later analysis, 450 to 600 highly shared, low-generation-probability nucleotide sequences were removed to address suspected cross-contamination and a sequencing artifact. In a later analysis, a clonal expansion index was calculated for each public chain from normalized within-repertoire ranks of inferred template counts. A later analysis computed generation probabilities with a VDJ recombination model fitted to out-of-frame rearrangements, and checked the results against IGoR. Hypergeometric tests were used in a later analysis to score TCR-TCR, TCR-HLA and TCR-CMV co-occurrence, with a repertoire-size bias correction applied to the TCR pairs. To estimate false discovery rates, a later analysis permuted the HLA or CMV assignments 20 times. In a later analysis, co-occurring TCRs were grouped using DBSCAN, with TCRdist sequence similarity added in when clustering inside HLA-allele-positive subsets. Repertoires with fewer than 30,000 or more than 120,000 public chains were left out of co-occurrence clustering, as were about 5 repertoires with anomalous nucleotide sharing. Here the immuneACCESS table is served through TCRdb, limited to in-frame sequences with V and J called. Missing clones are a known gap in these copies; in checked studies unresolved V genes cover under half, and the rest lacks a known reason. V and J calls plus clone size are reproduced from that table; the DNA served to infer D and trimming. The sample table lists around 160,000 clones, roughly 70% of them with a count of one. The top ten constitute less than 3.5% of the sample.

Comment on this clone: It lacks a known antigen. The input lacks base qualities; no much larger clone sits a single base away.

Overall study outcomes, separate from this receptor: According to a later genetic analysis, donors in an Asian-associated ancestry cluster had fewer N-insertions in productive TCRs than the approximately 710-donor mean. In a later analysis, TCR association rates were found to vary across HLA loci, with the most associated TCRs seen for DRB1 alleles and the fewest for HLA-C alleles. For the cohort, immune exposure information was limited to CMV serostatus. Three of the identified cytomegalovirus-associated TCR beta chains were confirmed in vitro to be specific for cytomegalovirus antigens. Most TCR sequences were observed very rarely across donors, whereas some public TCRs were present in many individuals. A total of about 150 TCR beta chains were listed by the study as associated with cytomegalovirus. A later analysis associated 17,000 or so TCR beta sequences with specific HLA alleles at a false discovery rate of 0.05. In a later analysis, most CMV-associated TCR beta chains were found to appear HLA-restricted, with HLA associations seemingly driven largely by CMV exposure. In a later analysis, HLA-associated TCR beta chains showed more clonal expansion and lower generation probabilities than non-associated chains that were equally common. The earlier analysis of almost 600 of the donors excluded seventeen rarely observed V segments, including chromosome 9 orphons, because counts were too low. A group of highly shared sequence variants was considered likely to be a technical artifact of the sequencing pipeline. Only TCR beta chains were sequenced in this cohort, and the absence of alpha or paired-chain data limited detectable features. Because some donors lacked HLA typing at each locus, the association tests relied only on the typed subset. The authors suggested that the approach could potentially be extended to other disease states and immunological phenotypes. Sequencing depth was assumed to be roughly uniform across donors in the presence/absence analyses, though that assumption may not hold. A further reported finding was that TCR beta sequences accurately predicted the HLA-A and HLA-B alleles for most subjects in the first cohort. An association between a missense DCLRE1C variant and V-gene and J-gene trimming of TCR beta chains was found in a later genetic analysis and replicated in an independent cohort. Broadly in line with IMGT annotations, most TCR beta V segments showed up in productive rearrangements about 90% or about 30% of the time in an earlier analysis of 587 of the donors. Because the 87-base-pair reads could not distinguish some IMGT-functional V segments, including TRBV6-2 and TRBV6-3, those segments were excluded. A later analysis reported that several top co-occurrence clusters appeared linked to parvovirus B19, influenza, CMV and Epstein-Barr virus. In both the original and validation cohorts, the classifier was reported to diagnose cytomegalovirus status with high specificity and sensitivity. Assigning TCR associations to individual alleles was difficult when HLA alleles, especially DR and DQ, strongly co-occurred. Correlated functional status among segregating V segments might be attributable to linkage disequilibrium, but an unknown experimental factor could not be ruled out.

Sequenced input: PBMCs. The chain couples TRBV5-8 to TRBJ2-5, and possibly TRBD2, on 5 matching bases. This clonotype originated in a woman in her 40s in good health and CMV-seropositive. The sequenced DNA: TGTGCCAGCAGCTTCGGTAGCTCGGGGATAGAGACCCAGTACTTC. Translated, it reads CASSFGSSGIETQYF.